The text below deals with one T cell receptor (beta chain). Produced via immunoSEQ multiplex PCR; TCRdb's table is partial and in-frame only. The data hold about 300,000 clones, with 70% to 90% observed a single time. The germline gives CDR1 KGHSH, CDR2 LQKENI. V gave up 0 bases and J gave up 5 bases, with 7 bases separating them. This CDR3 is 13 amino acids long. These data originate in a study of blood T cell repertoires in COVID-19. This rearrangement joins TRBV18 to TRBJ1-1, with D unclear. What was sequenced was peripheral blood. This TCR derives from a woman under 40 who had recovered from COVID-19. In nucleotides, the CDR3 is TGTGCCAGCTCACCACCTCCGGGAACTGAAGCTTTCTTT. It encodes CASSPPPGTEAFF.